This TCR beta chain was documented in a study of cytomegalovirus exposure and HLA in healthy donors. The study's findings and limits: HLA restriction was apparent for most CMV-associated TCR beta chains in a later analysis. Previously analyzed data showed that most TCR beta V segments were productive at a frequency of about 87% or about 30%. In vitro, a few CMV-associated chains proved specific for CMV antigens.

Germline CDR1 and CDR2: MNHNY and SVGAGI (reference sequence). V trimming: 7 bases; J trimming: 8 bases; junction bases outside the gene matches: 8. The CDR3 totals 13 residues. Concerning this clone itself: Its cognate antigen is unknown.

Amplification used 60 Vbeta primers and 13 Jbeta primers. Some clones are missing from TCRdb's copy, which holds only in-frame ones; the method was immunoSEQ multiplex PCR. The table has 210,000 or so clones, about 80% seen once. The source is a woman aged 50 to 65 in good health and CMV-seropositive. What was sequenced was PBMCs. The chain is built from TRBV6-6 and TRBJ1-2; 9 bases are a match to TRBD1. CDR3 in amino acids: CASNWDRAKGYTF. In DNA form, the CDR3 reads TGTGCCAGCAATTGGGACAGGGCAAAGGGCTACACCTTC.